These T cell receptor beta chains were read from a single sample in a study of T cell responses to AZD1222 COVID-19 vaccine. Repertoires were generated with immunoSEQ multiplex PCR, while TCRdb's copy carries only in-frame clones and drops some. The table lists roughly 150,000 clones, around four fifths of them singletons, with 4.1% in the top ten. Sequenced here: peripheral blood, sampled on day 0 of AZD1222 vaccination. Source of these receptors: an adult in good health. CDR3s include the opening cysteine and the closing phenylalanine or tryptophan. D genes are given only for firm matches. Clone size, where shown, is once, few, many, or a class for clones that have expanded.

v_gene	j_gene	d_gene	abundance	CDR3aa	CDR3nt
TRBV19	TRBJ1-5	TRBD1	NA	CASSMGTGGLIGNQPQHF	TGTGCCAGTAGTATGGGGACAGGTGGATTGATAGGGAATCAGCCCCAGCATTTT
TRBV18	TRBJ1-1	NA	NA	CASSLDTEAFF	TGTGCCAGCTCCCTGGACACTGAAGCTTTCTTT
TRBV19	TRBJ2-7	NA	NA	CASSIDRGRLMNEQYF	TGTGCCAGTAGTATAGATCGCGGCAGGCTGATGAACGAGCAGTACTTC
TRBV5-6	TRBJ2-7	NA	NA	CASSLVDSYEQYF	TGTGCCAGCAGCTTGGTCGACTCCTACGAGCAGTACTTC
TRBV28	TRBJ2-1	NA	few	CASNPTGQLENEQFF	TGTGCCAGCAATCCTACAGGGCAGTTGGAGAATGAGCAGTTCTTC
TRBV28	TRBJ2-5	TRBD2	NA	CASSSIAGEETQYF	TGTGCCAGCAGTTCAATAGCGGGGGAAGAGACCCAGTACTTC
TRBV5-5	TRBJ1-2	NA	NA	CASSQEGGRGYTF	TGTGCCAGCAGCCAGGAGGGGGGCAGGGGCTACACCTTC
TRBV2	TRBJ1-1	NA	NA	CASSVAGPMNTEAFF	TGTGCCAGCAGTGTGGCAGGGCCCATGAACACTGAAGCTTTCTTT
TRBV3-1/TRBV3-2	TRBJ2-5	TRBD2	NA	CASSRGTSGGPETQYF	TGTGCCAGCAGCCGCGGGACTAGCGGGGGGCCAGAGACCCAGTACTTC
TRBV29-1	TRBJ1-1	NA	NA	CSVLMQQVNTEAFF	TGCAGCGTCCTCATGCAACAGGTGAACACTGAAGCTTTCTTT
TRBV27	TRBJ1-1	NA	NA	CATSSGVSKTEAFF	TGTGCCACGTCCTCGGGGGTTTCGAAAACTGAAGCTTTCTTT
TRBV7-9	TRBJ2-1	TRBD1	NA	CASSSTGGPSYNEQFF	TGTGCCAGCAGCTCAACAGGGGGGCCCTCCTACAATGAGCAGTTCTTC
TRBV6-5	TRBJ1-4	TRBD1	NA	CASTLGQGYEKLFF	TGTGCCAGCACCCTGGGACAGGGCTATGAAAAACTGTTTTTT
TRBV4-1	TRBJ1-1	NA	NA	CASSQVTRGRSAFF	TGCGCCAGCAGCCAAGTAACTAGAGGGAGGTCAGCTTTCTTT
TRBV6-5	TRBJ2-5	TRBD1	NA	CASQTGGRETQYF	TGTGCCAGCCAGACAGGGGGCAGGGAGACCCAGTACTTC
TRBV28	TRBJ2-1	TRBD2	NA	CASSFNPAGVPTYNEQFF	TGTGCCAGCAGTTTTAATCCAGCGGGGGTACCGACGTACAATGAGCAGTTCTTC
TRBV18	TRBJ1-3	TRBD1	NA	CASSPVDRGNTIYF	TGTGCCAGCTCACCTGTGGACAGGGGTAACACCATATATTTT
TRBV3-1/TRBV3-2	TRBJ2-1	TRBD2	NA	CASSPRSRGAYNEQFF	TGTGCCAGCAGCCCCCGATCGCGGGGGGCCTACAATGAGCAGTTCTTC
TRBV5-1	TRBJ1-2	NA	NA	CASGKAGDNYYGYTF	TGCGCCAGCGGAAAGGCAGGGGATAATTACTATGGCTACACCTTC
TRBV19	TRBJ1-1	NA	NA	CASSITRMNTEAFF	TGTGCCAGTAGTATTACCAGGATGAACACTGAAGCTTTCTTT
TRBV28	TRBJ1-4	TRBD1	NA	CASSSWTGGEKLFF	TGTGCCAGCAGTTCCTGGACAGGGGGCGAAAAACTGTTTTTT
TRBV9	TRBJ1-1	NA	NA	CASSHEGRAGLDTEAFF	TGTGCCAGCAGCCACGAGGGCAGGGCGGGGCTAGACACTGAAGCTTTCTTT
TRBV20-1	TRBJ1-2	NA	NA	CSATRGKGYTF	TGCAGTGCTACCCGCGGTAAGGGCTACACCTTC
TRBV10-3	TRBJ2-7	NA	NA	CAISVKISYEQYF	TGTGCCATCAGTGTAAAGATTTCCTACGAGCAGTACTTC
TRBV30	TRBJ1-6	NA	NA	CAWRGDHNSPLHF	TGTGCCTGGAGGGGGGACCATAATTCACCCCTCCACTTT
TRBV20-1	TRBJ1-1	TRBD1	NA	CSASPGGYEAFF	TGCAGTGCTAGTCCAGGGGGCTATGAAGCTTTCTTT
TRBV5-5	TRBJ1-1	NA	once	CASSQHREGPNTEAFF	TGTGCCAGCAGCCAACATCGTGAGGGTCCGAACACTGAAGCTTTCTTT